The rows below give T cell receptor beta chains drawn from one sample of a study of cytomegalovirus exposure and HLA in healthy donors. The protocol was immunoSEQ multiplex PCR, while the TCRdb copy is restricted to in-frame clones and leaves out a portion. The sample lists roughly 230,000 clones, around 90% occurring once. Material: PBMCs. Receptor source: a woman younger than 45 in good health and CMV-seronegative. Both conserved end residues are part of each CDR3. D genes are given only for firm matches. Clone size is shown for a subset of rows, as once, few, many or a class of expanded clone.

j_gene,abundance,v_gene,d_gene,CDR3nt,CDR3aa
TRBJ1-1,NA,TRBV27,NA,TGTGCCAGCAGTTTAGGGGGGGGAACTGAAGCTTTCTTT,CASSLGGGTEAFF
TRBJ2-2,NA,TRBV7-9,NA,TGTGCCAGCAGCTATTTGGGTATACCCAGGGAGCTGTTTTTT,CASSYLGIPRELFF
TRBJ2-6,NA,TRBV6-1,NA,TGTGCCAGCACCCAGGACGTAACCAACGTCCTGACTTTC,CASTQDVTNVLTF
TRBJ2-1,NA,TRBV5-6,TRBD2,TGTGCCAGCAGCCCTGGACTAGCGGGAGATGAGCAGTTCTTC,CASSPGLAGDEQFF
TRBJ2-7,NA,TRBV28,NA,TGTGCCAGCAGTTTAATTGGGTCAGGCCGAGATCACGAGCAGTACTTC,CASSLIGSGRDHEQYF
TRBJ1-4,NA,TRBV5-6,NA,TGTGCCAGCAGTTTTCGCCCCGGGACACATGAAAAACTGTTTTTT,CASSFRPGTHEKLFF
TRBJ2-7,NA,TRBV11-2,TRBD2,TGTGCCAGCAGCGCAGGTCTAGCGGGACTCTCCTACGAGCAGTACTTC,CASSAGLAGLSYEQYF
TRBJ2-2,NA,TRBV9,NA,TGTGCCAGCAGCGTAGCCGGGACAATGACCGGGGAGCTGTTTTTT,CASSVAGTMTGELFF
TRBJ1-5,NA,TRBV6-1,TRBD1,TGTGCCAGCAGTGATCCCCGGGACAGGGGTATCGACAGCAATCAGCCCCAGCATTTT,CASSDPRDRGIDSNQPQHF
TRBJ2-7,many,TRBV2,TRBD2,TGTGCCAGCAGTGAATGGGGGGGCGAGCAGTACTTC,CASSEWGGEQYF
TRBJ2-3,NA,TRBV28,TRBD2,TGTGCCAGCAGTTCCTCGTCTAGCGGGTGGAGTAGATACAGCACAGATACGCAGTATTTT,CASSSSSSGWSRYSTDTQYF
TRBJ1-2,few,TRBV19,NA,TGTGCCCCATCACCCGGCTACACCTTC,CAPSPGYTF
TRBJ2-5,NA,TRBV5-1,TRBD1,TGCGCCAGCAGCTTGGTGACAGGGGACGAGACCCAGTACTTC,CASSLVTGDETQYF
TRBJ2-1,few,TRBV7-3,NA,TGTGCCAGCAGCTTAAGTCAATGGTCCGACCCCCTTGAGCAGTTCTTC,CASSLSQWSDPLEQFF
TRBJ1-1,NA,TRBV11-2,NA,TGTGCCAGCAGCTTAAGGTCAGGAACTGAAGCTTTCTTT,CASSLRSGTEAFF
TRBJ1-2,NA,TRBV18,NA,TGTGCCAGCTCACCAGACGGCTCTAACTATGGCTACACCTTC,CASSPDGSNYGYTF
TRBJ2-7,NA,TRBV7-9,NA,TGTGCCAGCAGCTTAGGAGGGGGATACGAGCAGTACTTC,CASSLGGGYEQYF
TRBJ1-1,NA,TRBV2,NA,TGTGCCAGCAGTGACAGTTCGGCTGAAGCTTTCTTT,CASSDSSAEAFF
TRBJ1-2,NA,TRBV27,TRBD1,TGTGCCAGCAGTTTAAGACAGGGAGACTATGGCTACACCTTC,CASSLRQGDYGYTF
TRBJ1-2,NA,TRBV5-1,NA,TGCGCCAGCAGCCCAGGACAGTCGATCTATGGCTACACCTTC,CASSPGQSIYGYTF
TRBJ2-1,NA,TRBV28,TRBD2,TGTGCCAGCAGTCGCACGACTAGCGGGAGTGTAGCATGGTACAATGAGCAGTTCTTC,CASSRTTSGSVAWYNEQFF
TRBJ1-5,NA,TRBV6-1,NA,TGTGCCAGCACCCCGGACGGAGATCAGCCCCAGCATTTT,CASTPDGDQPQHF
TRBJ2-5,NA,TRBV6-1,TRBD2,TGTGCCAGCGGCAAACTAGCGGGAGATCCAGAGACCCAGTACTTC,CASGKLAGDPETQYF
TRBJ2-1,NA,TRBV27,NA,TGTGCCAGCAGTTTAGCTTCGGGCGGGAGCAGGGGTGAGCAGTTCTTC,CASSLASGGSRGEQFF
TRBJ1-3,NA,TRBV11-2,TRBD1,TGTGCCAGCAGCAAACAGGGGGCAGGTGGAAACACCATATATTTT,CASSKQGAGGNTIYF
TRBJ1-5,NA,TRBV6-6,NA,TGTGCCAGCAGTTACTCCACCAATCAGCCCCAGCATTTT,CASSYSTNQPQHF
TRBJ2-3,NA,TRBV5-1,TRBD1,TGCGCCAGCACTAGGACAGGGTCTAGCACAGATACGCAGTATTTT,CASTRTGSSTDTQYF
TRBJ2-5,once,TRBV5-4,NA,TGTGCCAGCAGCCGGGAGTTCCAAGAGACCCAGTACTTC,CASSREFQETQYF
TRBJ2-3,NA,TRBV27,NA,TGTGCCAGCAGTTTATATTCGGACGATACGCAGTATTTT,CASSLYSDDTQYF
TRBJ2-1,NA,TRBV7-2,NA,TGTGCCAGCAGAACAGCGGTTTACAATGAGCAGTTCTTC,CASRTAVYNEQFF
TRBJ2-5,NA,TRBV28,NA,TGTGCCAGCACAGGGGAGACCCAGTACTTC,CASTGETQYF
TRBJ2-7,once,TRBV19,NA,TGTGCCAGTAGTATAGGGTCGGCGGGCGAGCAGTACTTC,CASSIGSAGEQYF
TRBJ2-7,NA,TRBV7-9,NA,TGTGCCAGCAGCTTAGAGGTCGAGCAGTACTTC,CASSLEVEQYF
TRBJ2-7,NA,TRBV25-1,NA,TGTGCCAGCAGTGAACCCACGCCAACCTACGAGCAGTACTTC,CASSEPTPTYEQYF
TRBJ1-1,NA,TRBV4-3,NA,TGCGCCAGCAGCCAAGATTCTGGGTCTGAAGCTTTCTTT,CASSQDSGSEAFF
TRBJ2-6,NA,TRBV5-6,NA,TGTGCCAGCAGCGTCTCTGGGGCCAACGTCCTGACTTTC,CASSVSGANVLTF
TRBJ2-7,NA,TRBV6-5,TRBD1,TGTGCCAGCAGTTCCACAGGGGTGGGCGAGCAGTACTTC,CASSSTGVGEQYF
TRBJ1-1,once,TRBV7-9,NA,TGTGCCAGCAGCTTAGCTCAGGGTGGTGAAGCTTTCTTT,CASSLAQGGEAFF
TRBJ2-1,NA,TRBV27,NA,TGTGCCAGCCCCCGAAACGGGATTGAGCAGTTCTTC,CASPRNGIEQFF